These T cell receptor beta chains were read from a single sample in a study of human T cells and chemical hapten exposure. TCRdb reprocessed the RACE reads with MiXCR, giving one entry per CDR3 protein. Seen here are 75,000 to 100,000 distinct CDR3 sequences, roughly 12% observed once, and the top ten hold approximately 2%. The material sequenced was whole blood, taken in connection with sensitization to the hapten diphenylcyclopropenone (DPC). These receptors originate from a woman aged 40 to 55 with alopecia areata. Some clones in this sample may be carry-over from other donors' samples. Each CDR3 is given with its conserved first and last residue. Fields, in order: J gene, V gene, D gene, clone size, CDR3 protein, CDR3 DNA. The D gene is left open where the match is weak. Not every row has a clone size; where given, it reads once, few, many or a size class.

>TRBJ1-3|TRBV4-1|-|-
CASSQVRQNTIYF
TGCGCCAGCAGCCAAGTTCGGCAGAACACCATATATTTT
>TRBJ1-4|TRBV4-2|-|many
CASSPRQNEKLFF
TGTGCCAGCAGCCCACGACAGAATGAAAAACTGTTTTTT
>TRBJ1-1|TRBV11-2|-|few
CASTPWGMNTEAFF
TGTGCCAGCACGCCGTGGGGGATGAACACTGAAGCTTTCTTT
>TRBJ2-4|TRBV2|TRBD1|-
CASSLRDSKNIQYF
TGTGCCAGCAGTCTACGGGACAGTAAGAACATTCAGTACTTC
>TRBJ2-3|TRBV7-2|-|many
CASSPMGVGADTQYF
TGTGCCAGCAGCCCAATGGGGGTGGGGGCCGATACGCAGTATTTT
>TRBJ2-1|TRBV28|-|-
CASSPSGRTNYNEQFF
TGTGCCAGCAGCCCTTCGGGCAGGACCAACTACAATGAGCAGTTCTTC
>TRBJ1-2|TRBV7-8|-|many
CASSPQVARYGYTF
TGTGCCAGCAGCCCGCAAGTGGCTCGTTATGGCTACACCTTC
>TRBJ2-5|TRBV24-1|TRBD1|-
CATSDPGTGGRETQYF
TGTGCCACCAGTGACCCCGGGACAGGTGGAAGAGAGACCCAGTACTTC
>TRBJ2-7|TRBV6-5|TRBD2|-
CASSYLAPGLAGVYEQYF
TGTGCCAGCAGTTACCTCGCTCCGGGACTAGCGGGAGTCTACGAGCAGTACTTC
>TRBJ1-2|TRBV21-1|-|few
CASITTGGSLPGGYTF
TGTGCCAGCATCACGACAGGGGGTTCTTTGCCGGGAGGCTACACCTTC
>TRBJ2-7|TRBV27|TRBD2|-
CASSYYPPRGVEREGLEQYF
TGTGCCAGCAGTTACTACCCTCCGCGGGGGGTGGAGCGGGAGGGGCTCGAGCAGTACTTC
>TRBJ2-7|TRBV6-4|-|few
CATRRNLTYEQYF
TGTGCCACCCGGCGGAACCTTACCTACGAGCAGTACTTC
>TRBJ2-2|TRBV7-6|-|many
CASSPTRVQNTGELFF
TGTGCCAGCAGCCCCACGCGGGTGCAGAACACCGGGGAGCTGTTTTTT
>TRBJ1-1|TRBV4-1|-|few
CASSQSRTRLFTEAFF
TGCGCCAGCAGCCAGAGCAGGACCCGTTTGTTTACTGAAGCTTTCTTT
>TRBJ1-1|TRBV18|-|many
CASSPGVNTEAFF
TGTGCCAGCTCACCAGGGGTGAACACTGAAGCTTTCTTT
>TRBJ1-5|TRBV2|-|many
CASSADSSNQPQHF
TGTGCCAGCAGCGCGGACAGTTCCAATCAGCCCCAGCATTTT
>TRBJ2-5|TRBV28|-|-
CASSRDGDQETQYF
TGTGCCAGCAGTCGCGATGGTGACCAAGAGACCCAGTACTTC
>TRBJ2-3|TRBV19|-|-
CASSMGPGGTSSTDTQYF
TGTGCCAGTAGTATGGGGCCGGGGGGCACCTCTAGCACAGATACGCAGTATTTT
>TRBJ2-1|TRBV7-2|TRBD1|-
CASSFGQGRAVEGNEQFF
TGTGCCAGCAGCTTTGGACAGGGGCGGGCGGTCGAAGGGAATGAGCAGTTCTTC
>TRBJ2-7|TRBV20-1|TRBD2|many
CSARTSGGSYEQYF
TGCAGTGCTAGAACTAGCGGGGGCTCCTACGAGCAGTACTTC
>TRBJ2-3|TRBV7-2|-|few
CASSLAATSTDTQYF
TGTGCCAGCAGCTTAGCAGCCACTAGCACAGATACGCAGTATTTT
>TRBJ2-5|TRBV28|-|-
CASTPPGWLQETQYF
TGTGCCAGCACTCCTCCAGGGTGGCTTCAAGAGACCCAGTACTTC
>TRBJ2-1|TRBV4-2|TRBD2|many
CASSQDLASGAYNEQFF
TGTGCCAGCAGCCAAGATCTAGCTAGCGGGGCCTACAATGAGCAGTTCTTC
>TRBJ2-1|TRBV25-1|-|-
CASSETGKQFF
TGTGCCAGCAGTGAGACTGGAAAGCAGTTCTTC
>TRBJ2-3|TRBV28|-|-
CASSSTRDAQYF
TGTGCCAGCAGTTCTACTAGGGATGCGCAGTATTTT
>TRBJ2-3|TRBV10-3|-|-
CAIREGYTSTDTQYF
TGTGCCATCAGAGAAGGGTATACCTCCACAGATACGCAGTATTTT
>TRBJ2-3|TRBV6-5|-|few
CASSTQVTDTQYF
TGTGCCAGCAGTACTCAAGTAACAGATACGCAGTATTTT
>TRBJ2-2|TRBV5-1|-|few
CASSLDGELFF
TGCGCCAGCAGCTTGGACGGGGAGCTGTTTTTT
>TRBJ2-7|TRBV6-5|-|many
CASSYSATGTYEQYF
TGTGCCAGCAGTTACTCTGCGACAGGGACTTACGAGCAGTACTTC
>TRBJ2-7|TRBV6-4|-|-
CASSDGGHHYEQYF
TGTGCCAGCAGTGACGGGGGACACCACTACGAGCAGTACTTC
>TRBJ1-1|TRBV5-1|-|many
CASSTGTSNTEAFF
TGCGCCAGCAGCACCGGGACATCGAACACTGAAGCTTTCTTT
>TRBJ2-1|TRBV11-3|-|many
CASSLGYEQFF
TGTGCCAGCAGCCTAGGATATGAGCAGTTCTTC
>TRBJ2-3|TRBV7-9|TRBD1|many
CASSLGSGGSSTDTQYF
TGTGCCAGCAGCTTAGGGTCAGGGGGCTCTAGCACAGATACGCAGTATTTT
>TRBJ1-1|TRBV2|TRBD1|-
CASSEQGVVDTEAFF
TGTGCCAGCAGTGAACAGGGGGTAGTGGACACTGAAGCTTTCTTT
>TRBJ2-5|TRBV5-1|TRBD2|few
CASSLVHSGRRPTAGETQYF
TGCGCCAGCAGCTTGGTTCACTCCGGGAGGCGACCGACAGCTGGAGAGACCCAGTACTTC
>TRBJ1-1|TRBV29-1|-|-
CSVLPAMNTEAFF
TGCAGCGTCCTCCCTGCAATGAACACTGAAGCTTTCTTT
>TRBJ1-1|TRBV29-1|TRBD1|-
CSVKNQGVGEAFF
TGCAGCGTTAAAAACCAGGGGGTGGGTGAAGCTTTCTTT
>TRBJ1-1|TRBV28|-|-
CASRREVVTEAFF
TGTGCCAGTCGGCGGGAGGTGGTCACTGAAGCTTTCTTT
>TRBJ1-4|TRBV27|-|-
CASGFLHEKLFF
TGTGCCAGCGGGTTCCTCCATGAAAAACTGTTTTTT
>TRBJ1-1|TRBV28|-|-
CASRTSTEAFF
TGTGCCAGCAGGACGAGCACTGAAGCTTTCTTT
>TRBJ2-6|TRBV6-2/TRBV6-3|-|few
CASSSPPGRSGANVLTF
TGTGCCAGCAGTTCCCCCCCCGGGCGAAGTGGGGCCAACGTCCTGACTTTC
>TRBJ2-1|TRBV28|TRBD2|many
CASSKVAGNEQFF
TGTGCCAGCAGTAAAGTAGCGGGAAATGAGCAGTTCTTC
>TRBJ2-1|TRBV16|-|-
CASSLDFSSYNEQFF
TGTGCCAGCAGCCTGGACTTTTCCTCCTACAATGAGCAGTTCTTC
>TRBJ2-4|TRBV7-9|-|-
CASSSRGAKNIQYF
TGTGCCAGCAGCTCCCGGGGAGCCAAAAACATTCAGTACTTC
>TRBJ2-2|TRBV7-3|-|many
CASSFTSNTGELFF
TGTGCCAGCAGCTTTACATCGAACACCGGGGAGCTGTTTTTT